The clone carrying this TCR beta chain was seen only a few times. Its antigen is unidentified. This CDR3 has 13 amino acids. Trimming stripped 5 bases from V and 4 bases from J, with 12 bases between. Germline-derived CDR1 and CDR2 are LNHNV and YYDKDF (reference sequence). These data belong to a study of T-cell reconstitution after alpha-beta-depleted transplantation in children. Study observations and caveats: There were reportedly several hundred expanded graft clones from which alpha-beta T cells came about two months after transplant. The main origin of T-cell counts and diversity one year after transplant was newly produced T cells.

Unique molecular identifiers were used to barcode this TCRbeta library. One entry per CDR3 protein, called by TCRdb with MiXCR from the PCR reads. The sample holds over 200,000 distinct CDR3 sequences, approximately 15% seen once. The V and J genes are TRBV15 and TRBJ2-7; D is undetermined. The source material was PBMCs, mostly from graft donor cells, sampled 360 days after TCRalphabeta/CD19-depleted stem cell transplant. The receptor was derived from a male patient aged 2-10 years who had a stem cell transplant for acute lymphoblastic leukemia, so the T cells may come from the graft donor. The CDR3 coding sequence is TGTGCCACCAGCCCGCCGGGCGGATACGAGCAGTACTTC. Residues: CATSPPGGYEQYF.